One and the same sample provided the 27 T cell receptor beta chains below, sequenced in a study of regulatory T cells in long-lasting Graves disease. Time point of the sample: persistent/refractory GD, antithyroid drugs over 5 years with positive TRAb. Following extraction of RNA from PBMCs, that RNA was used to make the TCR library. For TCR beta, libraries came from iRepertoire HTBI primers and Arm-PCR of CDR3 regions. Each CDR3 protein is one row after TCRdb ran MiXCR on the multiplex PCR reads. Of 700,000 or so distinct CDR3 sequences in the sample, approximately 31% were seen once. The sample consisted of peripheral blood mononuclear cells (PBMCs), taken when the disease was refractory, from a patient treated with antithyroid drugs. The receptors shown here come from a female donor with Graves disease.

This chain uses TRBV20-1 with TRBJ2-7; 8 positions match TRBD1. Germline trimming cut 5 bases from V and 4 bases from J; bases unmatched to any gene: 10. There are 14 residues in the CDR3. Germline CDR1 and CDR2: DFQATT and SNEGSKA (reference sequence). DNA for the CDR3: TGCAGTGCTTCGCCGGGACAGGTGGGATACGAGCAGTACTTC. Translated: CSASPGQVGYEQYF.

This chain connects TRBV5-1 to TRBJ2-1; 9 bases map to TRBD1. The V segment lost 5 bases and the J segment 9 bases; nucleotides outside the gene matches: 12. In germline, CDR1 is SGHRS, CDR2 YFSETQ. This CDR3 is 15 amino acids long. CDR3 loop: CASSMDRGSSGEQFF. The CDR3 DNA reads TGCGCCAGCAGTATGGACAGGGGCTCCTCAGGTGAGCAGTTCTTC.

Comments on this clonotype: The junction departs from the called germline gene at one end, perhaps through a read error. This chain links TRBV6-2 or TRBV6-3 with TRBJ1-5, with D tentatively TRBD1 (6 bases). The CDR3 sequence is 15 residues long. The V gene's germline CDR1 is MNHEY and CDR2 SVGEGT. CDR3 amino acids: CGSSVNRATDLPQHF. Written as DNA, the CDR3 is TGTGGCAGCAGTGTGAACAGGGCCACCGACCTACCCCAGCATTTT.

The V and J genes are TRBV6-2 or TRBV6-3 and TRBJ2-5, with 7 bases lining up with TRBD1. Trimming at V came to 4 bases and at J to 5 bases, leaving 13 bases not matched to a gene. The germline gives CDR1 MNHEY, CDR2 SVGEGT. The CDR3 loop spans 16 amino acids. For the CDR3, the DNA is TGTGCCAGCAGTTCCGGTGACAGGGTGAAGGGGGAGACCCAGTACTTC. This translates into CASSSGDRVKGETQYF.

This clonotype occurred a few times. The rearrangement uses TRBV6-1 and TRBJ1-4; D is perhaps TRBD1 (6 bases). Trimming took 6 bases from V and 8 from J, leaving 16 bases between them. There are 14 residues in the CDR3. CDR1 is MNHNS, CDR2 SASEGT, per germline. CDR3 loop: CASRGTGFGEKLFF. DNA for the CDR3: TGTGCCAGCAGAGGAACAGGGTTCGGAGAAAAACTGTTTTTT.

The chain couples TRBV6-1 to TRBJ1-1; 10 bases agree with TRBD1. Germline lookup yields CDR1 MNHNS and CDR2 SASEGT. The V gene end was trimmed by 7 bases and the J gene end by 3 bases; junction bases not matched to a gene: 5. The CDR3 loop spans 14 amino acids. DNA of the CDR3: TGTGCCAGCACCTTTGGACAGGGGGACACTGAAGCTTTCTTT. Translating it yields CASTFGQGDTEAFF.

The chain has TRBV5-5 and TRBJ1-1; no firm D call. Germline V lookup: CDR1 SGHKS, CDR2 YYEKEE (reference sequence). V lost 4 bases and J 3 bases, leaving 13 bases between the germline ends. This CDR3 spans 14 amino acids. CDR3 protein: CASSPPRRDTEAFF. The DNA for the CDR3 is TGTGCCAGCAGCCCCCCAAGAAGGGACACTGAAGCTTTCTTT.

J is TRBJ2-2 and V is TRBV6-5; no clear D gene. This CDR3 contains 13 residues. The ends were cut back, 4 bases at V and 5 bases at J, with 8 bases in the middle. Germline assignment: CDR1 MNHEY and CDR2 SVGAGI. CDR3 DNA: TGTGCCAGCAGTTCCTCCACGACCGGGGAGCTGTTTTTT. Encoded protein: CASSSSTTGELFF.

This clonotype was picked up one time. V gene TRBV10-3 combines with J gene TRBJ2-2; D is uncertain. The V gene's germline CDR1 is ENHRY and CDR2 SYGVKD. V lost 4 bases and J 2 bases, leaving 5 bases between the germline ends. The CDR3 totals 13 residues. CDR3 amino acids: CAISAPNTGELFF. CDR3 DNA sequence: TGTGCCATCAGTGCCCCTAACACCGGGGAGCTGTTTTTT.

This chain links TRBV28 with TRBJ2-7; possibly TRBD2 for D (6 bases). The length of the CDR3 is 15 residues. V lost 5 bases, J lost 0 bases, and 14 bases lay in between. The germline CDR1 and CDR2 sequences are MDHEN and SYDVKM. The CDR3 spells CASSVGGSYSYEQYF. The DNA of the CDR3 is TGTGCCAGCAGTGTCGGGGGATCCTACTCCTACGAGCAGTACTTC.

This clonotype was seen at least ten times. The chain carries TRBV11-2 and TRBJ1-4; 8 nucleotides align to TRBD1. Losses at the gene ends were 1 base for V and 3 bases for J; bases not matched to a gene: 4. CDR3 length equals 16 residues. The V gene's germline CDR1 is SGHAT and CDR2 FQNNGV. CDR3 nucleotide sequence: TGTGCCAGCAGCTTAGGAGACAGGGGACCTAATGAAAAACTGTTTTTT. This codes for CASSLGDRGPNEKLFF.

The chain is built from TRBV5-1 and TRBJ1-1; 7 bases fit TRBD1. V trimming: 4 bases; J trimming: 8 bases; junction bases outside the gene matches: 8. The V gene's germline CDR1 is SGHRS and CDR2 YFSETQ. The CDR3 consists of 13 residues. For the CDR3, the DNA is TGCGCCAGCAGCCCACAGGGGCCTAACGAAGCTTTCTTT. Protein sequence: CASSPQGPNEAFF.

CDR3 sequence (DNA): TGTGCCAGCAGTGATGGGATGGCTAATGAAAAACTGTTTTTT. This translates into CASSDGMANEKLFF. The chain uses TRBV25-1 and TRBJ1-4; D is ambiguous. V shed 3 bases and J shed 3 bases, with 8 bases lying between them. The CDR3 has 14 amino acids. CDR1 is MGHDK and CDR2 is SYGVNS in the germline V gene.

This clonotype was recorded a few times. The CDR3, as DNA: TGCAGTGCTAGAGTTTTCCGGGATCAGCCCCAGCATTTT. Amino acid sequence: CSARVFRDQPQHF. This chain joins TRBV20-1 and TRBJ1-5, with D unresolved. The CDR3 runs to 13 residues. Germline CDR1 reads DFQATT; CDR2 reads SNEGSKA (reference sequence). V gave up 1 base and J gave up 5 bases, with 9 bases separating them.

This clonotype was recorded at least ten times. The V gene is TRBV12-3 or TRBV12-4, the J gene TRBJ1-2; no firm D call. This CDR3 comprises 13 residues. The ends were cut back, 8 bases at V and 1 base at J, with 11 bases in the middle. The CDR3 here is CASRDTNNYGYTF. The CDR3, as DNA: TGTGCCAGCCGAGACACCAATAACTATGGCTACACCTTC.

The rearrangement joins TRBV20-1 to TRBJ2-7; TRBD2 matches 8 bases. The length of the CDR3 is 14 residues. CDR1 and CDR2 from the germline V gene are DFQATT and SNEGSKA (reference sequence). V shed 3 bases and J 3 bases; nucleotides not matched to a gene: 7. The CDR3: CSASRGRNLYEQYF. The CDR3 coding sequence is TGCAGTGCTAGCCGCGGGAGGAATCTCTACGAGCAGTACTTC.

There are a few counts of this clonotype. J is TRBJ1-6 and V is TRBV3-1, with a weak D call TRBD1 (6 bases). Trimming took off 6 bases at V and 9 bases at J, with 15 bases between the two ends. Germline V gene lookup returns CDR1 LGHDT and CDR2 YNNKEL (reference sequence). The length of the CDR3 is 14 residues. The CDR3 protein is CASRPGHTRSPLHF. CDR3 DNA: TGTGCCAGCAGACCGGGACACACACGTTCACCCCTCCACTTT. Full variable domain (rest looked up from reference TRBV3-1 and TRBJ1-6): DTAVSQTPKYLVTQMGNDKSIKCEQNLGHDTMYWYKQDSKKFLKIMFSYNNKELIINETVPNRFSPKSPDKAHLNLHINSLELGDSAVYFCASRPGHTRSPLHFGNGTRLTVT.

This chain links TRBV6-2 or TRBV6-3 with TRBJ1-2; D unresolved. The CDR3 runs to 16 residues. Deletions cut 5 bases from V and 4 bases from J, with 20 bases between. Germline loops: CDR1 MNHEY, CDR2 SVGEGT. CDR3 loop: CASSEMLPIGSYGYTF. In DNA form, the CDR3 reads TGTGCCAGCAGTGAAATGCTACCCATCGGAAGCTATGGCTACACCTTC.

The chain combines TRBV5-1 with TRBJ1-1; TRBD1 might be the D (5 bases). The germline gives CDR1 SGHRS, CDR2 YFSETQ. V was cut by 3 bases and J by 5 bases, with 11 bases left in between. The CDR3 contains 13 residues. CDR3 residues: CASSWEGLTEAFF. CDR3 DNA: TGCGCCAGCAGCTGGGAGGGGTTAACTGAAGCTTTCTTT.

The rearrangement links TRBV20-1 to TRBJ2-7; TRBD2 agrees at 8 bases. The CDR3 has 14 residues. J lost 3 bases, V lost 3 bases, and 7 bases had no gene match. Germline loops: CDR1 DFQATT, CDR2 SNEGSKA (reference sequence). CDR3 sequence reads: CSARSASGYYEQYF. The CDR3 coding sequence is TGCAGTGCTAGGTCGGCTAGCGGGTACTACGAGCAGTACTTC.

This clonotype was seen only a few times. The chain combines TRBV20-1 with TRBJ1-1; a weak D match, TRBD1 (5 bases). The V end was cut by 3 bases, the J end by 2 bases, with 16 bases between. This CDR3 has 15 residues. Germline V gene lookup returns CDR1 DFQATT and CDR2 SNEGSKA (reference sequence). As DNA, the CDR3 is TGCAGTGCTAGCGCCCCGGGGACCTTAAACACTGAAGCTTTCTTT. As protein: CSASAPGTLNTEAFF.

The chain links TRBV12-3 or TRBV12-4 to TRBJ2-7, with 9 bases aligning to TRBD2. V trimming: 6 bases; J trimming: 0 bases; junction bases outside the gene matches: 6. The CDR3 covers 15 residues. The CDR3 protein is CASRRRSGSSYEQYF. The CDR3, as DNA: TGTGCCAGCAGACGCCGTAGCGGGAGCTCCTACGAGCAGTACTTC.

This clonotype has more than one count but fewer than ten. The chain employs TRBV28 and TRBJ1-3; 7 bases map to TRBD1. Germline V CDR1 and CDR2: MDHEN, SYDVKM. There are 12 residues in the CDR3. Losses at the gene ends were 4 bases for V and 8 bases for J; bases not matched to a gene: 2. Written as DNA, the CDR3 is TGTGCCAGCAGTTCTCAGGGGGACACCATATATTTT. This sequence encodes CASSSQGDTIYF.

This clonotype appeared once. The gene calls are TRBV10-3 and TRBJ2-4; a weak D match, TRBD2 (5 bases). Trimming removed 3 bases at V and 12 bases at J, with 15 bases between. From germline, CDR1 is ENHRY and CDR2 SYGVKD. The CDR3 sequence is 13 residues long. The chain's CDR3 is CAISDDYPSHQYF. The CDR3 bases are TGTGCCATCAGTGACGACTACCCCAGTCATCAGTACTTC.

A note on this clonotype: This could be a read error, since a much larger clone is one nucleotide away. Because it lacks the conserved phenylalanine or tryptophan at the end, this CDR3 is likely a read error. CDR3 DNA: TGTGCCAGCAGTCGACATCCATCCTCTGGGGCCAACGTCCTGACTGTC. This gives the protein CASSRHPSSGANVLTV. The chain has TRBV28 and TRBJ2-6, with no clear D. CDR1 is MDHEN and CDR2 is SYDVKM in the germline V gene. CDR3 length equals 16 residues. Trimming cost V 5 bases and J 0 bases, with 11 bases left between them.

This clonotype was detected a few times. This rearrangement joins TRBV7-6 to TRBJ2-7; possibly TRBD1 for D (5 bases). Germline V lookup: CDR1 SGHVS, CDR2 FNYEAQ. The CDR3 has 13 amino acids. Trimming stripped 5 bases from V and 1 base from J, with 9 bases between. This CDR3 is CASSPGWSYEQYF. As DNA, the CDR3 is TGTGCCAGCAGCCCAGGGTGGTCCTACGAGCAGTACTTC. The full variable domain, completed using reference TRBV7-6 and TRBJ2-7, is GAGVSQSPRYKVTKRGQDVALRCDPISGHVSLYWYRQALGQGPEFLTYFNYEAQQDKSGLPNDRFSAERPEGSISTLTIQRTEQRDSAMYRCASSPGWSYEQYFGPGTRLTVT.

This clonotype has only a few counts. The chain employs TRBV2 and TRBJ1-4, with 7 bases that match TRBD1. The germline V gene has CDR1 SNHLY and CDR2 FYNNEI. J lost 4 bases, V lost 7 bases, and 3 bases had no gene match. The CDR3 has 13 residues. The CDR3 loop reads CASKDRLNEKLFF. The DNA of the CDR3 is TGTGCCAGCAAGGACAGGCTTAATGAAAAACTGTTTTTT.